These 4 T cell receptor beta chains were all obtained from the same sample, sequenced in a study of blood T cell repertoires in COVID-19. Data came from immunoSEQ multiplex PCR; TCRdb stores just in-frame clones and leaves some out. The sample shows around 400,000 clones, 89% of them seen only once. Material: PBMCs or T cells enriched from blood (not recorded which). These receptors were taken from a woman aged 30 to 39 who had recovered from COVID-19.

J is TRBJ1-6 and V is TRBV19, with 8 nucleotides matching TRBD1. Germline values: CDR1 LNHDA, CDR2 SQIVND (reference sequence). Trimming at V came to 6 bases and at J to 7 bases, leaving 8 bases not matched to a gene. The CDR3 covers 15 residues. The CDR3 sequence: CASRTGQVMNSPLHF. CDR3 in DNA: TGTGCCAGTAGGACGGGACAGGTGATGAATTCACCCCTCCACTTT.

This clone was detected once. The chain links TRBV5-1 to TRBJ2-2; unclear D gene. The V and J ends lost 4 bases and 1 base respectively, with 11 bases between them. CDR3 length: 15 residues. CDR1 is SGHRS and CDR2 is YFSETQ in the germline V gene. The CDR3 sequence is CASSIGGENTGELFF. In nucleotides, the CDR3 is TGCGCCAGCAGCATCGGCGGAGAGAACACCGGGGAGCTGTTTTTT.

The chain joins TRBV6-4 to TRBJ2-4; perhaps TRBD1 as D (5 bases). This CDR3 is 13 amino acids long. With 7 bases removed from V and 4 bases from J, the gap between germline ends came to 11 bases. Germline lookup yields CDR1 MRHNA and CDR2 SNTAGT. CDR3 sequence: CASKDYRKNIQYF. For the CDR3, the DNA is TGTGCCAGCAAAGATTACAGGAAAAACATTCAGTACTTC.

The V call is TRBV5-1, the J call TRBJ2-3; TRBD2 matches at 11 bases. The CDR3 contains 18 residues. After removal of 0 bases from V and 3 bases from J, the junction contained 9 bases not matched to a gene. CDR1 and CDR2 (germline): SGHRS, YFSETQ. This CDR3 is CASSLDPPSGGLTDTQYF. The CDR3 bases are TGCGCCAGCAGCTTGGATCCCCCTAGCGGGGGGTTGACAGATACGCAGTATTTT.